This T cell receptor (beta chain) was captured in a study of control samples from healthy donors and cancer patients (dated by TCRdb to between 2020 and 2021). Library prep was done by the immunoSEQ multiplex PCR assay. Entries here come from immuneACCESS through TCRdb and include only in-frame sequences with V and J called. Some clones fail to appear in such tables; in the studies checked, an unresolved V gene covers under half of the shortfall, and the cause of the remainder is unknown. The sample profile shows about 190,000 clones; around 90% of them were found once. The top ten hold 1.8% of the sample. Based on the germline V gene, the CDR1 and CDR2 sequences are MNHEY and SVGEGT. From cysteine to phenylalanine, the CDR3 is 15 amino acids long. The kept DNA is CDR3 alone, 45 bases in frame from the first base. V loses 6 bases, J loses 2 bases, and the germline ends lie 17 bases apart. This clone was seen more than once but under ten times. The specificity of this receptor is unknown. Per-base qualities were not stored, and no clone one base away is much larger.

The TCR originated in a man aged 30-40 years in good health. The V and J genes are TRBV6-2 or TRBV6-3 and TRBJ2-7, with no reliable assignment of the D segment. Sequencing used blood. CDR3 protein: CASRPLGRRPYEQYF. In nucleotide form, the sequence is TGTGCCAGCAGACCTCTAGGAAGACGTCCCTACGAGCAGTACTTC.